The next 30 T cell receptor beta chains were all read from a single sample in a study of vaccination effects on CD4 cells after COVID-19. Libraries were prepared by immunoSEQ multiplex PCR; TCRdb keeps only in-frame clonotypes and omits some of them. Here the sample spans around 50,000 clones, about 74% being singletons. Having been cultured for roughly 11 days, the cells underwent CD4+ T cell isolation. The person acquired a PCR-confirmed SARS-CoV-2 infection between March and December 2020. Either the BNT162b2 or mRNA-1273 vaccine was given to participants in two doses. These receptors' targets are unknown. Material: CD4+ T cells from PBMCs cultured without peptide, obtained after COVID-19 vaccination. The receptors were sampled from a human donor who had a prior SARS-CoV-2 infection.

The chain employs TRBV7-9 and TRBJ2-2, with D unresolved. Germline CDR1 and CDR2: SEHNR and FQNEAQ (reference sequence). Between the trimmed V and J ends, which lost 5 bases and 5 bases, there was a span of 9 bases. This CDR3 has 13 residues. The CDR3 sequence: CASSEHVTGELFF. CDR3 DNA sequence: TGTGCCAGCAGCGAACATGTAACCGGGGAGCTGTTTTTT.

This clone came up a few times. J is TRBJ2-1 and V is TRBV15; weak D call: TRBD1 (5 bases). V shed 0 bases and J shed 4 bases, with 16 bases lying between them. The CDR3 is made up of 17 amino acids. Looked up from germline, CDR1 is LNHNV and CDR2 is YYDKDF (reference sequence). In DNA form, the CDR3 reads TGTGCCACCAGCAGAGAACTGCCAGGGTTTCGTTACAATGAGCAGTTCTTC. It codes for CATSRELPGFRYNEQFF.

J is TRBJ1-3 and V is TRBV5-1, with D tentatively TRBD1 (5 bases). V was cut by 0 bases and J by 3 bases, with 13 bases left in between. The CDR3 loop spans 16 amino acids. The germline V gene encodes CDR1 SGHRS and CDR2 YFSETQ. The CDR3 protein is CASSLGPGTVGNTIYF. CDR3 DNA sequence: TGCGCCAGCAGCTTGGGGCCCGGGACGGTTGGAAACACCATATATTTT.

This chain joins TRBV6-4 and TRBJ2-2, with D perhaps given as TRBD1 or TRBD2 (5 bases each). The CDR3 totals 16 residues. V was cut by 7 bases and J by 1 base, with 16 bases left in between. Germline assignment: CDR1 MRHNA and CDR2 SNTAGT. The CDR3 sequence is CASNPRGYRNTGELFF. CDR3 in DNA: TGTGCCAGCAACCCCCGGGGCTATAGGAACACCGGGGAGCTGTTTTTT.

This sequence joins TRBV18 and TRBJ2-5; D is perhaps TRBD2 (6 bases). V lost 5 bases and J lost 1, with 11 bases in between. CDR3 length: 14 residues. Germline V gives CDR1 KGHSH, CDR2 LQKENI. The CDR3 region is CASSSRDSQETQYF. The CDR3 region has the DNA TGTGCCAGCTCATCACGGGACTCCCAAGAGACCCAGTACTTC. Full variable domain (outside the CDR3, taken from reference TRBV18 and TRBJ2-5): NAGVMQNPRHLVRRRGQEARLRCSPMKGHSHVYWYRQLPEEGLKFMVYLQKENIIDESGMPKERFSAEFPKEGPSILRIQQVVRGDSAAYFCASSSRDSQETQYFGPGTRLLVL.

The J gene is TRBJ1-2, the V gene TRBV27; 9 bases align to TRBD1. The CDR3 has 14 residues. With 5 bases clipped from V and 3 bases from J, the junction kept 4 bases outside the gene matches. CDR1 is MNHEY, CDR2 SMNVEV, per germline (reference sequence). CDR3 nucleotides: TGTGCCAGCAGTAGTACAGGGGGCCACTATGGCTACACCTTC. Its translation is CASSSTGGHYGYTF.

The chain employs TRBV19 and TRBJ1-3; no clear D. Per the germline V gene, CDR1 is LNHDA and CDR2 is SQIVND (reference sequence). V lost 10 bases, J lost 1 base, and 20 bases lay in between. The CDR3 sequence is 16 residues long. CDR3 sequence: CATPPTHPKSGNTIYF. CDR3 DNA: TGTGCCACCCCCCCCACCCATCCCAAATCTGGAAACACCATATATTTT.

CDR3 in amino acids: CASTMRDLYGYTF. In DNA, the CDR3 is TGTGCCAGCACCATGAGGGACCTTTATGGCTACACCTTC. The chain links TRBV12-3 or TRBV12-4 to TRBJ1-2, with D possibly being TRBD1 (5 bases). V was shortened by 7 bases and J by 5 bases, with 14 bases between the two germline ends. The CDR3 loop spans 13 amino acids.

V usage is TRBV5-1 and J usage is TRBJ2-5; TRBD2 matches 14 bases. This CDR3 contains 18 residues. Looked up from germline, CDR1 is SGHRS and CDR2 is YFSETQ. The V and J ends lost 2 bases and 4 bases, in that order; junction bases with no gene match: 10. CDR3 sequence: CASSLRPGLAGVGETQYF. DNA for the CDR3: TGCGCCAGCAGCTTACGACCGGGACTAGCGGGGGTAGGAGAGACCCAGTACTTC.

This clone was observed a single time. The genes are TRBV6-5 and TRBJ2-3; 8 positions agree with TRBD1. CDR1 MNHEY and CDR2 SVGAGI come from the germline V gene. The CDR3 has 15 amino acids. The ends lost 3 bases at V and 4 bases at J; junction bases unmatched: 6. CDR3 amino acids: CASSYQGARADTQYF. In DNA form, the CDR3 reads TGTGCCAGCAGTTATCAGGGGGCGAGGGCAGATACGCAGTATTTT.

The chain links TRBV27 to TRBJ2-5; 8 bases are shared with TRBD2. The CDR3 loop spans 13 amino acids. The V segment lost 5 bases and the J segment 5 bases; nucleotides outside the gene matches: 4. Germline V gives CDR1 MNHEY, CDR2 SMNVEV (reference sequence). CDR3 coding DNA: TGTGCCAGCAGTCGCGGGAGGTTTGAGACCCAGTACTTC. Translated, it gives CASSRGRFETQYF.

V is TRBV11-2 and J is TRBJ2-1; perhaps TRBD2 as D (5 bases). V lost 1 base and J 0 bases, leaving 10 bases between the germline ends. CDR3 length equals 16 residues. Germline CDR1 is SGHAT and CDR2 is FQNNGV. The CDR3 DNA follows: TGTGCCAGCAGCTTAGGCGGGTCGAGCTCCTACAATGAGCAGTTCTTC. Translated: CASSLGGSSSYNEQFF.

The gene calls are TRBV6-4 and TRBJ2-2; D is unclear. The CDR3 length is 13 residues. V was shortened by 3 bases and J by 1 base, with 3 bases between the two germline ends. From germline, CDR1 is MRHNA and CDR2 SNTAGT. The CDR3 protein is CASSEGNTGELFF. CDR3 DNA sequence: TGTGCCAGCAGTGAAGGGAACACCGGGGAGCTGTTTTTT.

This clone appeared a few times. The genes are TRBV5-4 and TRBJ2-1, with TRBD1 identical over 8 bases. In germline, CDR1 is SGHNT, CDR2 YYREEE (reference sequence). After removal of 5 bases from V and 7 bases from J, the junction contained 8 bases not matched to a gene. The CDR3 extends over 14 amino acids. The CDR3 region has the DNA TGTGCCAGCAGAAGACAGGGGACAGTAAATGAGCAGTTCTTC. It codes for CASRRQGTVNEQFF.

The CDR3 region has the DNA TGTGCCAGCACCCATGGAGTCGGGGAGAAGTATTTT. Translation gives CASTHGVGEKYF. This sequence joins TRBV7-2 and TRBJ2-3; D perhaps matches TRBD2 (5 bases). Germline V gene data show CDR1 as SGHTA and CDR2 as FQGNSA. V dropped 7 bases and J dropped 13 bases, with 18 bases sitting between them. The CDR3 length is 12 residues. Full variable domain (rest looked up from reference TRBV7-2 and TRBJ2-3): GAGVSQSPSNKVTEKGKDVELRCDPISGHTALYWYRQSLGQGLEFLIYFQGNSAPDKSGLPSDRFSAERTGGSVSTLTIQRTQQEDSAVYLCASTHGVGEKYFGPGTRLTVL.

The CDR3 nucleotides read TGTGCCAGCAGCCAACGCGGGAGATTAGGGTCACCCCTCCACTTT. Residues: CASSQRGRLGSPLHF. The chain links TRBV3-1 (or the pseudogene TRBV3-2) to TRBJ1-6; D is ambiguous. CDR1 and CDR2 from the germline V gene are LGHDT and YNNKEL (reference sequence). The CDR3 length is 15 residues. V was pared by 2 bases and J by 10 bases, with 15 bases between.

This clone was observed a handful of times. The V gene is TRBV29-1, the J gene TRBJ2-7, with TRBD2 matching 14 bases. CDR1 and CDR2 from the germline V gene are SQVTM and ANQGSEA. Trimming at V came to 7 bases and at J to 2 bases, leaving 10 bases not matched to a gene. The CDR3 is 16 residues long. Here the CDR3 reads CSARTSGRHITYEQYF. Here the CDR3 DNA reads TGCAGCGCACGGACTAGCGGGAGGCACATAACCTACGAGCAGTACTTC.

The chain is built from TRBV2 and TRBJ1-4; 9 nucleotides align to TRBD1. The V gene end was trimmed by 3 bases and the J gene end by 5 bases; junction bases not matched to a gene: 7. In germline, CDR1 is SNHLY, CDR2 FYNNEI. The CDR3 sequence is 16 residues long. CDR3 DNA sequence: TGTGCCAGCAGTGACATTCCGGGACAGGGCAATGAAAAACTGTTTTTT. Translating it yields CASSDIPGQGNEKLFF.

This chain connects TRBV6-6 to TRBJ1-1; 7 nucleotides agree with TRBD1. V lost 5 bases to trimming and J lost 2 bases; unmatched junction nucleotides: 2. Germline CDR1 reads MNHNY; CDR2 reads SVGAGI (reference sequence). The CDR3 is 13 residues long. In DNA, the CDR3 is TGTGCCAGCAGTCAGGGGGGCAACACTGAAGCTTTCTTT. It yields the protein CASSQGGNTEAFF.

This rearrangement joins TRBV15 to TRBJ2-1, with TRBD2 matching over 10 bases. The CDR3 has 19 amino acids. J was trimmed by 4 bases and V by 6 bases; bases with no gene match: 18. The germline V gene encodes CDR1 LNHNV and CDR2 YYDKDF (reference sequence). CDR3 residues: CATRRGAGLAGASYNEQFF. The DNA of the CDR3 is TGTGCCACCAGGAGGGGAGCGGGGCTAGCGGGAGCGTCGTACAATGAGCAGTTCTTC.

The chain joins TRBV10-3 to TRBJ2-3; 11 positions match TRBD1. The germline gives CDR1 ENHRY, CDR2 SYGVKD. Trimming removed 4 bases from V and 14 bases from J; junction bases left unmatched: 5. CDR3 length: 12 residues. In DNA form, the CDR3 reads TGTGCCATCAGTGCCGGGGGGACAGGGGGGTATTTT. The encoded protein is CAISAGGTGGYF.

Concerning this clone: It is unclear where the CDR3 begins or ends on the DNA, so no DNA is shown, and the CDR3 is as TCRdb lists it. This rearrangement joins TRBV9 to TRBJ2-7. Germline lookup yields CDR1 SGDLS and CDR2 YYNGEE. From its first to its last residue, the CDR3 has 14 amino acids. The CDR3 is CASSADPSSGQQYF.

The CDR3 here is CASSQRTYSGNTIYF. CDR3 DNA: TGTGCCAGCAGTCAAAGGACATACTCTGGAAACACCATATATTTT. This chain joins TRBV6-5 and TRBJ1-3; TRBD1 is a possible D gene (5 bases). This CDR3 has 15 residues. The V end was cut by 5 bases, the J end by 0 bases, with 11 bases between. Germline-derived CDR1 and CDR2 are MNHEY and SVGAGI.

The CDR3 sequence is CASRSRPNTGELFF. CDR3 coding DNA: TGTGCCAGCAGAAGCCGACCGAACACCGGGGAGCTGTTTTTT. J is TRBJ2-2 and V is TRBV5-5, with D unresolved. Between the trimmed V and J ends, which lost 5 bases and 0 bases, there was a span of 8 bases. The CDR3 length is 14 residues. CDR1 is SGHKS, CDR2 YYEKEE, per germline (reference sequence).

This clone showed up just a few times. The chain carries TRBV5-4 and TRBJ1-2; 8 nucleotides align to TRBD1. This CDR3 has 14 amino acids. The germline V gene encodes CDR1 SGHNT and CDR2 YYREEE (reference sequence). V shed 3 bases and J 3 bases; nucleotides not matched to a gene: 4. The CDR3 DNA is TGTGCCAGCAGCTGGGCGACAGGGGACTATGGCTACACCTTC. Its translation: CASSWATGDYGYTF.

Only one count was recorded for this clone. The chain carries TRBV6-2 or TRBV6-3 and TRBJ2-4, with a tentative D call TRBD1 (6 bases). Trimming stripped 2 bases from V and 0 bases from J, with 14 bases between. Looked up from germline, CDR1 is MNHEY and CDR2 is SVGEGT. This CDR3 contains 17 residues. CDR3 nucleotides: TGTGCCAGCAGTTACAAGACAGGCTTACTAGCCAAAAACATTCAGTACTTC. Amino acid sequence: CASSYKTGLLAKNIQYF.

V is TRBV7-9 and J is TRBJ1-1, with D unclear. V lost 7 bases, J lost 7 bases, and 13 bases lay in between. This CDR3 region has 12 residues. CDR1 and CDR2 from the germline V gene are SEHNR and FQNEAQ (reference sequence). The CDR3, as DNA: TGTGCCAGCACTCGGACGGACTTTGAAGCTTTCTTT. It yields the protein CASTRTDFEAFF.

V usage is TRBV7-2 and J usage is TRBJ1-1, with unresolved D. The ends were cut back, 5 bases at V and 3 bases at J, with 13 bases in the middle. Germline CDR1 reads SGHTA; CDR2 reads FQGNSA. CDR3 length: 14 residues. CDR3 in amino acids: CASSARSIDTEAFF. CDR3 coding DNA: TGTGCCAGCAGCGCACGGAGTATCGACACTGAAGCTTTCTTT.

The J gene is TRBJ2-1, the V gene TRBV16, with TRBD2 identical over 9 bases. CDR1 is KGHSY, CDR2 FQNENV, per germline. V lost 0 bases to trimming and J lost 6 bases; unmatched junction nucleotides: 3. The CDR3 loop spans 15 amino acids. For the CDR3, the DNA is TGTGCCAGCAGCCAATCGAGCGGGGGGACCAATGAGCAGTTCTTC. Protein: CASSQSSGGTNEQFF.

CDR3 amino acids: CASSLEVGTGRNEQFF. DNA for the CDR3: TGCGCCAGCAGCTTGGAGGTAGGGACAGGGAGGAATGAGCAGTTCTTC. The chain joins TRBV5-1 to TRBJ2-1, with 9 bases lining up with TRBD1. With 0 bases clipped from V and 7 bases from J, the junction kept 8 bases outside the gene matches. The CDR3 is 16 amino acids. CDR1 SGHRS and CDR2 YFSETQ come from the germline V gene.